Below, 30 T cell receptor beta chains from the same sample are listed, as sequenced in a study of blood T cell repertoires in COVID-19 (dated by TCRdb to about 2020). Libraries came from the immunoSEQ multiplex PCR assay. TCRdb mirrors the immuneACCESS table, restricted to in-frame sequences. Some clones are absent from its copies; in checked studies, under half trace to an unresolved V gene, and the reason for the others is unknown. In all, the sample holds a few hundred thousand clones, and about 90% of those were seen once. Clones ranked in the top ten supply approximately 0.99% of the sample. The sequenced sample was PBMCs or T cells enriched from blood (not recorded which). The receptors derive from a woman in her 30s who had recovered from COVID-19.

CDR3 nucleotides: TGTGCCACCAGTGAAGTCGGAGGTCGTGGGGGCGAGACCCAGTACTTC. Residues: CATSEVGGRGGETQYF. This chain uses TRBV24-1 with TRBJ2-5; possibly TRBD1 for D (6 bases). V was pared by 4 bases and J by 5 bases, with 19 bases between. In germline, CDR1 is KGHDR, CDR2 SFDVKD. This CDR3 has 16 amino acids.

The chain uses TRBV3-1 (or the pseudogene TRBV3-2) and TRBJ2-5; unclear D gene. The V and J ends lost 0 bases and 5 bases respectively, with 7 bases between them. The CDR3 consists of 13 residues. Per germline, CDR1 LGHDT and CDR2 YNNKEL (reference sequence). This CDR3 reads CASSQDRVETQYF. The DNA for the CDR3 is TGTGCCAGCAGCCAAGATCGGGTTGAGACCCAGTACTTC.

The rearrangement joins TRBV2 to TRBJ1-1; perhaps TRBD1 as D (6 bases). The CDR3 contains 14 residues. Germline loops: CDR1 SNHLY, CDR2 FYNNEI. Trimming left V 5 bases short and J 3 bases short, with 13 bases between. For the CDR3, the DNA is TGTGCCAGCAGTACACAGGGAGGGGACACTGAAGCTTTCTTT. Protein product: CASSTQGGDTEAFF.

The chain joins TRBV4-3 to TRBJ1-2; 10 positions agree with TRBD1. CDR1 is LGHNA, CDR2 YSLEER, per germline. V shed 1 base and J 7 bases; nucleotides not matched to a gene: 6. The CDR3 extends over 15 amino acids. The CDR3 is CASSQGDRGAIGYTF. The CDR3 region has the DNA TGCGCCAGCAGCCAAGGGGACAGGGGCGCTATTGGCTACACCTTC.

The chain uses TRBV4-3 and TRBJ1-6, with 8 positions matching TRBD1. Germline lookup yields CDR1 LGHNA and CDR2 YSLEER. V lost 1 base and J lost 9; bases outside the gene matches: 5. The CDR3 has 15 residues. The CDR3 bases are TGCGCCAGCAGCCAAGTAGGACAGGGATCTTCACCCCTCCACTTT. This sequence encodes CASSQVGQGSSPLHF.

The chain has TRBV7-9 and TRBJ2-2, with unresolved D. The CDR3 is 13 residues long. Germline loops: CDR1 SEHNR, CDR2 FQNEAQ (reference sequence). The V end lost 4 bases, the J end lost 5 bases, and 8 bases lay between the germline ends. In DNA, the CDR3 is TGTGCCAGCAGCTGGCGACAAACCGGGGAGCTGTTTTTT. As protein: CASSWRQTGELFF.

The CDR3 loop reads CASSFRGGSPLHF. The CDR3 coding sequence is TGTGCCAGCAGCTTCAGGGGTGGGTCACCCCTCCACTTT. The V call is TRBV5-4, the J call TRBJ1-6; perhaps TRBD1 as D (6 bases). Looked up from germline, CDR1 is SGHNT and CDR2 is YYREEE (reference sequence). The CDR3 consists of 13 residues. V lost 2 bases and J 10 bases, leaving 10 bases between the germline ends. The entire variable domain, with the rest obtained from reference TRBV5-4 and TRBJ1-6, is as follows: ETGVTQSPTHLIKTRGQQVTLRCSSQSGHNTVSWYQQALGQGPQFIFQYYREEENGRGNFPPRFSGLQFPNYSSELNVNALELDDSALYLCASSFRGGSPLHFGNGTRLTVT.

J is TRBJ1-2 and V is TRBV29-1, with 9 bases identical to TRBD1. Germline CDR1 SQVTM, CDR2 ANQGSEA. This CDR3 comprises 12 residues. V gave up 8 bases and J gave up 6 bases; unmatched junction bases: 7. DNA of the CDR3: TGCAGCACCTGGACAGGGGAGGATGGCTACACCTTC. Translating it yields CSTWTGEDGYTF.

V usage is TRBV10-2 and J usage is TRBJ2-3, with D perhaps TRBD2 (6 bases). CDR1 is WSHSY and CDR2 is SAAADI in the germline V gene. Trimming stripped 7 bases from V and 5 bases from J, with 16 bases between. This CDR3 contains 14 residues. The CDR3 loop is CASTAGTNQDTQYF. The CDR3 coding sequence is TGCGCCAGCACTGCGGGAACTAACCAAGATACGCAGTATTTT.

This clone was seen just once. The chain recombines TRBV28 with TRBJ2-7; tentative D call: TRBD1 (5 bases). CDR1 and CDR2 (germline): MDHEN, SYDVKM. The CDR3 has 14 residues. With 11 bases removed from V and 7 bases from J, the gap between germline ends came to 24 bases. This CDR3 is CARRVGVATPEQYF. In DNA, the CDR3 is TGTGCCCGCCGCGTAGGGGTCGCCACTCCTGAGCAGTACTTC.

The chain is built from TRBV18 and TRBJ2-2, with D perhaps matching TRBD1 (6 bases). V lost 2 bases and J lost 2, with 9 bases in between. The germline V gene has CDR1 KGHSH and CDR2 LQKENI. This CDR3 region has 15 residues. In DNA form, the CDR3 reads TGTGCCAGCTCACCAGGGACACATAACACCGGGGAGCTGTTTTTT. This codes for CASSPGTHNTGELFF.

The V and J genes are TRBV30 and TRBJ2-6; 8 nucleotides match TRBD1. Germline V gene sequence: CDR1 GTSNPN, CDR2 SVGIG (reference sequence). The CDR3 sequence is 18 residues long. V lost 2 bases to trimming and J lost 1 base; unmatched junction nucleotides: 10. The chain's CDR3 is CAWSTGQGLPSGANVLTF. In nucleotides, the CDR3 is TGTGCCTGGAGTACAGGACAGGGACTCCCATCTGGGGCCAACGTCCTGACTTTC.

The chain joins TRBV28 to TRBJ1-3; unclear D gene. Per the germline V gene, CDR1 is MDHEN and CDR2 is SYDVKM. Trimming shortened V by 8 bases and J by 0 bases, and 17 bases separated the two germline ends. CDR3 size: 16 residues. CDR3 in DNA: TGTGCCAGCCAGCCTCTGGACGGGAGCTCTGGAAACACCATATATTTT. Its translation: CASQPLDGSSGNTIYF. The whole variable domain, remainder taken from reference TRBV28 and TRBJ1-3, is DVKVTQSSRYLVKRTGEKVFLECVQDMDHENMFWYRQDPGLGLRLIYFSYDVKMKEKGDIPEGYSVSREKKERFSLILESASTNQTSMYLCASQPLDGSSGNTIYFGEGSWLTVV.

V usage is TRBV19 and J usage is TRBJ2-1; the match to TRBD1 covers 11 bases. This CDR3 is built from 16 residues. Germline V gives CDR1 LNHDA, CDR2 SQIVND (reference sequence). V dropped 6 bases and J dropped 3; count of bases not matched to a gene: 7. CDR3 DNA: TGTGCCAGTAGACACCCGGGACAGGGGGGCTACAATGAGCAGTTCTTC. This gives the protein CASRHPGQGGYNEQFF.

The J gene is TRBJ2-2, the V gene TRBV5-1, with D perhaps TRBD2 (5 bases). Germline values: CDR1 SGHRS, CDR2 YFSETQ. With 4 bases removed from V and 8 bases from J, the gap between germline ends came to 33 bases. There are 20 residues in the CDR3. The CDR3 sequence: CASSPRPRVATVSEEGELFF. As DNA, the CDR3 is TGCGCCAGCAGCCCCCGGCCGAGGGTGGCAACGGTTTCCGAAGAGGGGGAGCTGTTTTTT.

J is TRBJ1-6 and V is TRBV4-1; 9 bases match TRBD1. J gave up 9 bases and V 1 base, and 7 bases lay outside the gene matches. Germline lookup yields CDR1 MGHRA and CDR2 YSYEKL. The CDR3 has 16 amino acids. The CDR3 DNA sequence: TGCGCCAGCAGCCAAGTTCCGGGACAGGGTGCTTCACCCCTCCACTTT. Translating gives CASSQVPGQGASPLHF.

The CDR3 coding sequence is TGTGCCAGGCCCTACGAGAGGTTCGTTGAAGTTTGTGGCTACACCTTC. It translates to CARPYERFVEVCGYTF. The J gene is TRBJ1-2, the V gene TRBV10-3; D remains ambiguous. Trimming shortened V by 10 bases and J by 7 bases, and 28 bases separated the two germline ends. This CDR3 comprises 16 residues. Per germline, CDR1 ENHRY and CDR2 SYGVKD.

J is TRBJ1-6 and V is TRBV14; D unresolved. The V and J ends lost 2 bases and 8 bases respectively, with 7 bases between them. CDR3 size: 13 residues. Germline V CDR1 and CDR2: SGHDN, FVKESK. CDR3 residues: CASSQWLDSPLHF. The CDR3 DNA follows: TGTGCCAGCAGCCAATGGCTGGATTCACCCCTCCACTTT.

This clone was seen once. The genes are TRBV7-8 and TRBJ1-2; unclear D gene. V lost 0 bases and J 8 bases, leaving 16 bases between the germline ends. The germline V gene has CDR1 SGHVS and CDR2 FQNEAQ. This CDR3 is built from 15 residues. CDR3 protein: CASSLAEARPVGYTF. The CDR3 DNA sequence: TGTGCCAGCAGCTTAGCGGAGGCCCGGCCGGTCGGCTACACCTTC. Using reference TRBV7-8 and TRBJ1-2 for the parts outside the CDR3, the full variable domain is GAGVSQSPRYKVAKRGQDVALRCDPISGHVSLFWYQQALGQGPEFLTYFQNEAQLDKSGLPSDRFFAERPEGSVSTLKIQRTQQEDSAVYLCASSLAEARPVGYTFGSGTRLTVV.

CDR3 coding DNA: TGTGCCAGCAGCCCTGGACAGGGGGTTAATCAGCCCCAGCATTTT. This gives the protein CASSPGQGVNQPQHF. This sequence joins TRBV5-4 and TRBJ1-5, with 10 bases that match TRBD1. V was pared by 4 bases and J by 4 bases, with 5 bases of the junction left unmatched. The germline V gene encodes CDR1 SGHNT and CDR2 YYREEE (reference sequence). The length of the CDR3 is 15 residues.

The J gene is TRBJ1-3, the V gene TRBV15; D is possibly TRBD1 (6 bases). This CDR3 comprises 17 residues. The V gene's germline CDR1 is LNHNV and CDR2 YYDKDF (reference sequence). Trimming shortened V by 0 bases and J by 10 bases, and 22 bases separated the two germline ends. The CDR3 DNA reads TGTGCCACCAGCAGAGACCCCCGCCTTGGGGGGGCGGAGACCATATATTTT. This sequence encodes CATSRDPRLGGAETIYF.

The chain joins TRBV6-2 or TRBV6-3 to TRBJ1-1; D gene ambiguous. The CDR3 has 11 amino acids. The ends were cut back, 5 bases at V and 7 bases at J, with 8 bases in the middle. Germline V gene data show CDR1 as MNHEY and CDR2 as SVGEGT. The CDR3 is CASSHGLEAFF. The CDR3 coding sequence is TGTGCCAGCAGTCATGGACTTGAAGCTTTCTTT.

The rearrangement joins TRBV19 to TRBJ2-7; D is unresolved. The CDR3 has 14 residues. V lost 6 bases and J 0 bases, leaving 12 bases between the germline ends. CDR1 and CDR2 (germline): LNHDA, SQIVND (reference sequence). This chain's CDR3 is CASSHTDSSYEQYF. Written as DNA, the CDR3 is TGTGCCAGTAGCCACACAGATAGCTCCTACGAGCAGTACTTC.

The chain uses TRBV4-1 and TRBJ2-3, with TRBD1 identical over 8 bases. Germline CDR1 and CDR2: MGHRA and YSYEKL. This CDR3 has 14 amino acids. Unmatched junction bases numbered 4, after V lost 4 bases and J lost 4 bases. The CDR3 loop reads CASSRATGADTQYF. The DNA for the CDR3 is TGCGCCAGCAGCCGAGCGACAGGGGCAGATACGCAGTATTTT.

This chain links TRBV5-1 with TRBJ2-5; TRBD1 matches 7 bases. The CDR3 sequence is 16 residues long. Germline trimming cut 1 base from V and 5 bases from J; bases unmatched to any gene: 11. The germline V gene has CDR1 SGHRS and CDR2 YFSETQ. This CDR3 reads CASSLTATGSDETQYF. In DNA form, the CDR3 reads TGCGCCAGCAGCTTGACCGCGACAGGGTCGGATGAGACCCAGTACTTC.

This chain uses TRBV5-1 with TRBJ2-2; the D gene is possibly TRBD2 (6 bases). V was cut by 3 bases and J by 7 bases, with 13 bases left in between. Per germline, CDR1 SGHRS and CDR2 YFSETQ. The CDR3 consists of 14 residues. The CDR3 loop reads CASSSRPEGGELFF. CDR3 sequence (DNA): TGCGCCAGCAGCTCCAGGCCGGAGGGCGGGGAGCTGTTTTTT.

The rearrangement uses TRBV7-2 and TRBJ2-7; 9 nucleotides align to TRBD1. The CDR3 sequence is 14 residues long. The germline CDR1 and CDR2 sequences are SGHTA and FQGNSA. The V segment lost 5 bases and the J segment 5 bases; nucleotides outside the gene matches: 7. CDR3 bases: TGTGCCAGCAGCCCATGGGACAGGGACCACGAGCAGTACTTC. As protein: CASSPWDRDHEQYF.

The chain is built from TRBV6-2 or TRBV6-3 and TRBJ2-7; possibly TRBD1 for D (5 bases). The length of the CDR3 is 15 residues. Looked up from germline, CDR1 is MNHEY and CDR2 is SVGEGT. V gave up 0 bases and J gave up 6 bases, with 15 bases separating them. CDR3 sequence reads: CASSYSIVTGREQYF. The CDR3 coding sequence is TGTGCCAGCAGTTACTCGATTGTCACAGGACGCGAGCAGTACTTC.

The V call is TRBV29-1, the J call TRBJ1-1; TRBD1 is a possible D gene (6 bases). The germline CDR1 and CDR2 sequences are SQVTM and ANQGSEA. The CDR3 sequence is 13 residues long. Trimming removed 4 bases from V and 0 bases from J, with 9 bases in between. CDR3 sequence reads: CSVAGVMNTEAFF. The CDR3 coding sequence is TGCAGCGTTGCAGGGGTTATGAACACTGAAGCTTTCTTT.

This sequence joins TRBV18 and TRBJ1-1; a possible D gene is TRBD1 (5 bases). CDR3 length: 15 residues. Germline V lookup: CDR1 KGHSH, CDR2 LQKENI. V gave up 6 bases and J gave up 2 bases, with 16 bases separating them. The CDR3 nucleotides are TGTGCCAGCTCCCGGAATAGGCAGGGAAACACTGAAGCTTTCTTT. This encodes CASSRNRQGNTEAFF.